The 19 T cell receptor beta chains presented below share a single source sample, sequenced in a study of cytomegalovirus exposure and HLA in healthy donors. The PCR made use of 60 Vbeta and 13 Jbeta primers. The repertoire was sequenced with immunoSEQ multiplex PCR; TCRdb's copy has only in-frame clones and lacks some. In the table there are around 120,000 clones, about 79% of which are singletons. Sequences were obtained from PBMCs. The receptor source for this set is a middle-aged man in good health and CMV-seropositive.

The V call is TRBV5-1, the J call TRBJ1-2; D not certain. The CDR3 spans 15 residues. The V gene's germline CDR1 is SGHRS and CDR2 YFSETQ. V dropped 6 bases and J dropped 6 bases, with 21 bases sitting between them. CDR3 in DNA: TGCGCCAGCACACTGGTGGCGGGGTACAATAATGGCTACACCTTC. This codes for CASTLVAGYNNGYTF.

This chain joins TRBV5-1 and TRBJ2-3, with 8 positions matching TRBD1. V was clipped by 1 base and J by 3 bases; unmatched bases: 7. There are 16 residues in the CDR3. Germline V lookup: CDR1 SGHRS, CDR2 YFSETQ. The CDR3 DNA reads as TGCGCCAGCAGCTTGCTCGGCAGGGGGCTAACAGATACGCAGTATTTT. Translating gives CASSLLGRGLTDTQYF.

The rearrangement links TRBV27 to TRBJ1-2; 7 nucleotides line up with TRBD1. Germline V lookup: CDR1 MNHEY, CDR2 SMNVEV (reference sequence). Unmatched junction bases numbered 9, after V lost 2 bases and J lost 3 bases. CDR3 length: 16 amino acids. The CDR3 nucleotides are TGTGCCAGCAGTTTACCGAGTAGGGGGCTCCACTATGGCTACACCTTC. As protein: CASSLPSRGLHYGYTF.

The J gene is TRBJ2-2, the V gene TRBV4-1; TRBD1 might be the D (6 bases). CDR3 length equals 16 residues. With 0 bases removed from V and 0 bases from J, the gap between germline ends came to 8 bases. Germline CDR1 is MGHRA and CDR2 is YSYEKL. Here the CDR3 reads CASSQEGQTNTGELFF. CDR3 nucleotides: TGCGCCAGCAGCCAAGAGGGACAAACGAACACCGGGGAGCTGTTTTTT.

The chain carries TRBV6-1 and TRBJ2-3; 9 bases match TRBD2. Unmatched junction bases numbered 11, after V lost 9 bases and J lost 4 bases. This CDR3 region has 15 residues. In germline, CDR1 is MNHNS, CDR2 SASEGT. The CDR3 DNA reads TGTGCCAGTCCCCGCGGGAGGGCCTGGGCAGATACGCAGTATTTT. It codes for CASPRGRAWADTQYF.

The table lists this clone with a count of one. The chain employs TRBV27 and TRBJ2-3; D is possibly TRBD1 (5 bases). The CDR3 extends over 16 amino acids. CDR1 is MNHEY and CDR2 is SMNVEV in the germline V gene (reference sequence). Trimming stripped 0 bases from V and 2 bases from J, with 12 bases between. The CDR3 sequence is CASSLSKGPTTDTQYF. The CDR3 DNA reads TGTGCCAGCAGTTTATCCAAGGGGCCCACCACAGATACGCAGTATTTT.

The CDR3 loop reads CASSLSTDTQYF. CDR3 DNA sequence: TGTGCCAGCAGTCTTAGCACAGATACGCAGTATTTT. V usage is TRBV28 and J usage is TRBJ2-3; D uncertain. Germline V CDR1 and CDR2: MDHEN, SYDVKM. This CDR3 has 12 residues. V lost 5 bases and J 0 bases, leaving 3 bases between the germline ends.

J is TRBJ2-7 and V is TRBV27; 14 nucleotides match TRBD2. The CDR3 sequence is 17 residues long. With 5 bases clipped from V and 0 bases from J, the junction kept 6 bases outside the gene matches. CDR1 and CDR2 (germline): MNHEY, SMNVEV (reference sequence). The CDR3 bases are TGTGCCAGCAGTAAGGGACTAGCGGGAGCTTTCTCCTACGAGCAGTACTTC. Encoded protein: CASSKGLAGAFSYEQYF.

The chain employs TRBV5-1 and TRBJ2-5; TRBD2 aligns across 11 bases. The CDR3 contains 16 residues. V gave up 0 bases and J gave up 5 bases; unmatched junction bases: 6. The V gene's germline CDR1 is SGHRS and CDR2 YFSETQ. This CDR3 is CASSLGLAGPGETQYF. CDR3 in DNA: TGCGCCAGCAGCTTGGGACTAGCGGGGCCCGGGGAGACCCAGTACTTC.

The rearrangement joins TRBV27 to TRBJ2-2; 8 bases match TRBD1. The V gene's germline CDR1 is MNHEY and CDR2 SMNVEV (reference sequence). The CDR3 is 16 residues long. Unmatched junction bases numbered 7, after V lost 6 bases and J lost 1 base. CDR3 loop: CASRTGGTVNTGELFF. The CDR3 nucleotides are TGTGCCAGCAGAACAGGGGGTACGGTGAACACCGGGGAGCTGTTTTTT.

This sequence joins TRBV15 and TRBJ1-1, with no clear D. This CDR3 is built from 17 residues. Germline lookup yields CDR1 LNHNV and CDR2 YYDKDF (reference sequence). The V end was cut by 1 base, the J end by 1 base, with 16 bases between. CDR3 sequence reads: CATSRGTGRGKNTEAFF. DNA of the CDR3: TGTGCCACCAGCAGAGGTACCGGGAGAGGGAAGAACACTGAAGCTTTCTTT.

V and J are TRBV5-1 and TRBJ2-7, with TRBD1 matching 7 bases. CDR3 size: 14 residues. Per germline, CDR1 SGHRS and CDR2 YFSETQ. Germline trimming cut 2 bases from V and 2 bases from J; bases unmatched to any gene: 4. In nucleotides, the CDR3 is TGCGCCAGCAGCTTTACAGGGGCCCCCTACGAGCAGTACTTC. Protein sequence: CASSFTGAPYEQYF.

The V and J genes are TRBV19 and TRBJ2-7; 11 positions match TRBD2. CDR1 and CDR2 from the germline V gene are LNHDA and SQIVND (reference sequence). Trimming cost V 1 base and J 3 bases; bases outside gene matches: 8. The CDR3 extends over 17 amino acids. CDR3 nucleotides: TGTGCCAGTAGTATAGGTTTGGCCGGGACTAGCGGCTACGAGCAGTACTTC. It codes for CASSIGLAGTSGYEQYF.

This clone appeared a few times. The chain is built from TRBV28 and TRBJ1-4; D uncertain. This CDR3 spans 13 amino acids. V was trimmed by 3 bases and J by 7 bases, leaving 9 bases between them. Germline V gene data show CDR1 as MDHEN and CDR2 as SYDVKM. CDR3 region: CASSLRQTEKLFF. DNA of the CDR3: TGTGCCAGCAGTTTGAGGCAGACTGAAAAACTGTTTTTT.

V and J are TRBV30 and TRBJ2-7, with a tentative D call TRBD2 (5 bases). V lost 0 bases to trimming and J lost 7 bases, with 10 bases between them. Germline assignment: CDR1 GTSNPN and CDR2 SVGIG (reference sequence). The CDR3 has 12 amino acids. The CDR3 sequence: CAWSVSSWEQYF. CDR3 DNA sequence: TGTGCCTGGAGTGTGTCTAGCTGGGAGCAGTACTTC. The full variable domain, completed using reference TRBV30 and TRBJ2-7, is SQTIHQWPATLVQPVGSPLSLECTVEGTSNPNLYWYRQAAGRGLQLLFYSVGIGQISSEVPQNLSASRPQDRQFILSSKKLLLSDSGFYLCAWSVSSWEQYFGPGTRLTVT.

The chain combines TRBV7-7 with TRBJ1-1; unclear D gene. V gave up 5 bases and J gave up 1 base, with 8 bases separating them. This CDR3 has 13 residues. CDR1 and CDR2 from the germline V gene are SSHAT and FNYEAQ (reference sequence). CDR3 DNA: TGTGCCAGCAGCCCAACAGCGAACACTGAAGCTTTCTTT. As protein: CASSPTANTEAFF. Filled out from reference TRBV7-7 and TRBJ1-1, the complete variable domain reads GAGVSQSPRYKVTKRGQDVTLRCDPISSHATLYWYQQALGQGPEFLTYFNYEAQPDKSGLPSDRFSAERPEGSISTLTIQRTEQRDSAMYRCASSPTANTEAFFGQGTRLTVV.

The CDR3 sequence: CASSQDYETGGSEKLFF. DNA for the CDR3: TGCGCCAGCAGCCAAGATTATGAAACAGGGGGTAGCGAAAAACTGTTTTTT. This rearrangement joins TRBV4-1 to TRBJ1-4; 8 positions agree with TRBD1. This CDR3 has 17 residues. The germline V gene has CDR1 MGHRA and CDR2 YSYEKL. V dropped 0 bases and J dropped 8; count of bases not matched to a gene: 11.

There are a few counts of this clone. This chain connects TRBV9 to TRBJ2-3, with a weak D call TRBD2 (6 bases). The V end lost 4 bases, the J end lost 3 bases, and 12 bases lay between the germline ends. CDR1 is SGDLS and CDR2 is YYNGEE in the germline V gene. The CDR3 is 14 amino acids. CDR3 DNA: TGTGCCAGCAGCTTCAGACTAGGAACAGATACGCAGTATTTT. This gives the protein CASSFRLGTDTQYF. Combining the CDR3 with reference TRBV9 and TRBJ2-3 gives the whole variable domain DSGVTQTPKHLITATGQRVTLRCSPRSGDLSVYWYQQSLDQGLQFLIQYYNGEERAKGNILERFSAQQFPDLHSELNLSSLELGDSALYFCASSFRLGTDTQYFGPGTRLTVL.

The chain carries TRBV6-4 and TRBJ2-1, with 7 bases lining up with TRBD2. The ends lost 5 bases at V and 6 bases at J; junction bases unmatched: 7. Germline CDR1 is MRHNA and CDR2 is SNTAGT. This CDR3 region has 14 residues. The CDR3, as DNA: TGTGCCAGCAGTCCACGATCGGGGGGCAATGAGCAGTTCTTC. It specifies CASSPRSGGNEQFF.